Listed below are T cell receptor beta chains from one sample, sequenced in a study of shared clonotypes between healthy human individuals. Profiled with immunoSEQ multiplex PCR; TCRdb holds only in-frame clones, not every one. This table holds about 470,000 clones, about four fifths found once. Source material: PBMCs. These receptors were collected from a woman in her thirties or forties in good health. Some clones in this sample may be carry-over from other donors' samples. CDR3s include the opening cysteine and the closing phenylalanine or tryptophan. The D gene is left open where the match is weak. Size values are once, few and many counts, or a class for expanded clones, and some rows have none.

>.|.|TRBJ1-1|TRBV15
CATSRDYGEGNTEAFF
TGTGCCACCAGCAGAGATTATGGGGAGGGGAACACTGAAGCTTTCTTT
>.|.|TRBJ2-7|TRBV2
CASLGGTGSEQYF
TGTGCCAGCTTAGGGGGAACAGGGAGCGAGCAGTACTTC
>.|.|TRBJ2-3|TRBV5-1
CASSPVHSSPRTDTQYF
TGCGCCAGCAGCCCCGTACACTCCAGCCCACGCACAGATACGCAGTATTTT
>once|.|TRBJ2-5|TRBV5-1
CASSFVGGRETQYF
TGCGCCAGCAGCTTTGTAGGGGGGCGAGAGACCCAGTACTTC
>.|TRBD1|TRBJ2-7|TRBV5-1
CASSLGLPFRGNSSYEQYF
TGCGCCAGCAGCTTGGGACTCCCCTTCAGGGGGAATTCTTCCTACGAGCAGTACTTC
>.|TRBD2|TRBJ2-7|TRBV12-5
CASPWGLAGVDEQYF
TGTGCTAGTCCCTGGGGGCTAGCGGGAGTGGACGAGCAGTACTTC
>few|TRBD1|TRBJ1-1|TRBV5-1
CASRQRTGSDTEAFF
TGCGCCAGCAGACAGAGGACAGGGTCAGACACTGAAGCTTTCTTT
>.|TRBD1|TRBJ1-5|TRBV5-1
CASSLAGTGGEPQHF
TGCGCCAGCAGCTTGGCCGGGACAGGGGGCGAGCCCCAGCATTTT
>few|TRBD2|TRBJ2-3|TRBV2
CASSDRRLAGGGTQYF
TGTGCCAGCAGTGATCGACGACTAGCGGGTGGGGGTACGCAGTATTTT
>once|TRBD1|TRBJ2-7|TRBV7-2
CASSLGTGGGYEQYF
TGTGCCAGCAGCTTAGGAACAGGGGGTGGCTACGAGCAGTACTTC
>.|TRBD1|TRBJ2-3|TRBV15
CATSRGTGRTDTQYF
TGTGCCACCAGCAGAGGGACAGGGCGCACAGATACACAGTATTTT
>few|.|TRBJ2-1|TRBV7-2
CASSFRGNNEQFF
TGTGCCAGCAGCTTTCGGGGGAACAATGAGCAGTTCTTC
>.|.|TRBJ2-1|TRBV2
CASSLGGYNEQFF
TGTGCCAGCAGTTTGGGGGGTTACAATGAGCAGTTCTTC
>.|.|TRBJ2-7|TRBV5-4
CASSLRTAPDEQYF
TGTGCCAGCAGCTTGAGGACAGCCCCGGACGAGCAGTACTTC
>.|.|TRBJ2-7|TRBV11-1
CASSLQGSYEQYF
TGTGCCAGCAGCTTGCAGGGCTCCTACGAGCAGTACTTC
>.|TRBD2|TRBJ2-1|TRBV11-3
CASSQEGTSGYSSYNEQFF
TGTGCCAGCAGCCAAGAGGGGACTAGCGGCTACAGCTCCTACAATGAGCAGTTCTTC
>.|.|TRBJ2-7|TRBV2
CASSDQGRGYEQYF
TGTGCCAGCAGTGATCAGGGTCGGGGCTACGAGCAGTACTTC
>.|TRBD1|TRBJ1-1|TRBV6-1
CASSEGLDRGKNEAFF
TGTGCCAGCAGTGAAGGCCTGGACAGGGGCAAGAATGAAGCTTTCTTT
>.|TRBD2|TRBJ2-1|TRBV27
CASRLAGGVGNEQFF
TGTGCCAGCCGACTAGCGGGAGGGGTTGGGAATGAGCAGTTCTTC
>.|.|TRBJ2-7|TRBV6-5
CASSYGGRGYEQYF
TGTGCCAGCAGTTACGGGGGCCGGGGCTACGAGCAGTACTTC
>.|.|TRBJ2-1|TRBV11-2
CASSLDRDLPQFF
TGTGCCAGCAGCTTAGACCGGGACCTTCCGCAGTTCTTC
>.|TRBD1|TRBJ2-5|TRBV5-4
CASSSSSSGQKETQYF
TGTGCCAGCAGCTCGAGTTCTTCGGGACAGAAAGAGACCCAGTACTTC
>.|TRBD1|TRBJ2-2|TRBV19
CASSPDRGSVTGELFF
TGTGCCAGTAGTCCGGACAGGGGTTCGGTCACCGGGGAGCTGTTTTTT
>.|TRBD2|TRBJ2-7|TRBV5-5
CASSPWWASGVGEQYF
TGTGCCAGCAGCCCCTGGTGGGCTAGCGGAGTTGGGGAGCAGTACTTC
>.|.|TRBJ1-1|TRBV7-2
CASSLKGATEAFF
TGTGCCAGCAGCTTAAAAGGGGCAACTGAAGCTTTCTTT
>.|.|TRBJ2-3|TRBV28
CASSFWGPTGSTDTQYF
TGTGCCAGCAGTTTCTGGGGCCCAACAGGGAGCACAGATACGCAGTATTTT
>.|TRBD2|TRBJ2-1|TRBV4-2
CASSQDAGGVTRQFF
TGTGCCAGCAGCCAAGATGCGGGGGGGGTTACAAGGCAGTTCTTC
>many|.|TRBJ2-3|TRBV30
CAWSTSTDTQYF
TGTGCCTGGAGTACTAGCACAGATACGCAGTATTTT
>.|TRBD1|TRBJ1-2|TRBV27
CASSFHTTGGGYTF
TGTGCCAGCAGTTTCCATACGACAGGGGGAGGCTACACCTTC
>.|.|TRBJ1-1|TRBV28
CASKIGTQRTAFF
TGTGCCAGCAAAATCGGGACACAAAGAACGGCTTTCTTT
>once|TRBD2|TRBJ2-5|TRBV5-1
CASSLIGRAETQYF
TGCGCCAGCAGCTTGATCGGGAGGGCGGAGACCCAGTACTTC
>.|.|TRBJ2-7|TRBV4-1
CASSPTWGRGGEQYF
TGCGCCAGCAGCCCAACCTGGGGCAGGGGAGGCGAGCAGTACTTC
>.|TRBD2|TRBJ2-1|TRBV27
CASSGLGGVYEQFF
TGTGCCAGCAGCGGACTAGGAGGTGTCTATGAGCAGTTCTTC
>.|.|TRBJ2-2|TRBV7-3
CASSLMAANTGELFF
TGTGCCAGCAGCTTAATGGCAGCTAACACCGGGGAGCTGTTTTTT
>.|.|TRBJ2-2|TRBV12-2
CASRPGQANFMNTGELFF
TGTGCAAGTCGTCCGGGACAGGCTAATTTTATGAACACCGGGGAGCTGTTTTTT
>.|.|TRBJ2-5|TRBV5-4
CASTAWPGETQYF
TGTGCCAGCACAGCTTGGCCAGGCGAGACCCAGTACTTC
>few|.|TRBJ2-7|TRBV19
CASREGRQVGYEQYF
TGTGCCAGTAGGGAGGGCCGGCAGGTCGGCTACGAGCAGTACTTC
>.|TRBD2|TRBJ2-1|TRBV7-3
CASSLIGGSSYNEQFF
TGTGCCAGCAGCTTAATTGGCGGGAGCTCCTACAATGAGCAGTTCTTC
>.|TRBD1|TRBJ2-3|TRBV27
CASGRQTGGRTDTQYF
TGTGCCAGCGGGCGCCAAACAGGGGGACGCACAGATACGCAGTATTTT
>.|TRBD1|TRBJ2-7|TRBV5-1
CASSLASRGPHEQYF
TGCGCCAGCAGCTTGGCCTCCAGGGGGCCCCACGAGCAGTACTTC
>few|.|TRBJ2-7|TRBV25-1
CASSEFGGVEQYF
TGTGCCAGCAGTGAATTTGGAGGGGTCGAGCAGTACTTC
>few|.|TRBJ2-1|TRBV10-3
CAISESRDIYNEQFF
TGTGCCATCAGTGAGTCGAGGGACATTTACAATGAGCAGTTCTTC
>.|.|TRBJ1-2|TRBV6-6
CATNLGGPYGYTF
TGTGCCACCAACCTGGGGGGACCCTATGGCTACACCTTC
>few|.|TRBJ1-2|TRBV6-1
CASRRPGYGYTF
TGTGCCAGCAGGCGACCAGGGTATGGCTACACCTTC
>few|TRBD1|TRBJ1-2|TRBV27
CASIPNRGPSGYTF
TGTGCCAGCATACCAAACAGGGGGCCTAGTGGCTACACCTTC